This TCR beta chain stems from a study of blood T cell repertoires in COVID-19. Using immunoSEQ multiplex PCR, the repertoire was profiled, and TCRdb retains in-frame clones only, with some absent. The table has around 140,000 clones, approximately 88% seen once. This clone showed up just once. CDR1 is LGHDT and CDR2 is YNNKEL in the germline V gene (reference sequence). Trimming cost V 0 bases and J 8 bases, with 16 bases left between them. CDR3 size: 15 residues. The sample consisted of peripheral blood. The clonotype comes from a man aged 65 to 79 with acute or convalescent COVID-19. This chain connects TRBV3-1 (or the pseudogene TRBV3-2) to TRBJ1-2, with a possible D match to TRBD1 (6 bases). Here the CDR3 DNA reads TGTGCCAGCAGCCAAGAAGGAGCCAGGGGATTCGGCTACACCTTC. It codes for CASSQEGARGFGYTF.